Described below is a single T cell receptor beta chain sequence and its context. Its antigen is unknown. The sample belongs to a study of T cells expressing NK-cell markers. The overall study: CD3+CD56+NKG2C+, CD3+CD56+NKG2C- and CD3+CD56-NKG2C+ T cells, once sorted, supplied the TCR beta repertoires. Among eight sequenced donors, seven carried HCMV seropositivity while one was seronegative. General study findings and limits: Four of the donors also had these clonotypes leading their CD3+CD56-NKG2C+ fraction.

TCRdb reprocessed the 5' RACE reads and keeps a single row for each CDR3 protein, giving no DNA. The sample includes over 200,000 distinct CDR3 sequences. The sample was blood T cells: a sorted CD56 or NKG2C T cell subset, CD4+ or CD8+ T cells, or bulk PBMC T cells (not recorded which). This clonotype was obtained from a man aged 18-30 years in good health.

The CDR3 reads CASSSLGLSTDTQYF. V usage is TRBV12-3 or TRBV12-4 and J usage is TRBJ2-3; TCRdb picks TRBD2, but there is no DNA to check that call. This CDR3 spans 15 amino acids.